This TCR beta chain emerged from a study of cytomegalovirus exposure and HLA in healthy donors. Trimming cost V 0 bases and J 2 bases, with 7 bases left between them. CDR1 and CDR2 from the germline V gene are MNHEY and SVGAGI. The CDR3 spans 14 residues. PCR used 60 Vbeta primers and 13 Jbeta primers. Some clones are missing from TCRdb's copy, which holds only in-frame ones; the method was immunoSEQ multiplex PCR. In the table there are 70,000 to 95,000 clones, over 60% of which are singletons. Whole-study results and caveats: Excluded: some indistinguishable V segments such as TRBV6-2 and TRBV6-3.

Points on this clone: The antigen remains undetermined.

Healthy bone marrow donors supplied every sample. These donors counted as nominally healthy when sampled, but unrecorded immune exposures were likely. The V gene is TRBV6-5, the J gene TRBJ2-5; D call uncertain. The TCR comes from a man under 40 in good health and CMV-seropositive. Material: PBMCs. The CDR3 loop reads CASSYSAVQETQYF. CDR3 DNA: TGTGCCAGCAGTTACTCTGCGGTTCAAGAGACCCAGTACTTC.